The 10 T cell receptor beta chains presented below share a single source sample, sequenced in a study of regulatory T cells in long-lasting Graves disease. Time point specified: newly diagnosed GD, antithyroid drugs for less than 3 months. Construction of the TCR library relied on RNA isolated from PBMCs. For TCR beta, libraries came from iRepertoire HTBI primers and Arm-PCR of CDR3 regions. TCRdb passed the multiplex PCR reads through MiXCR, listing each CDR3 protein once. The profile shows about 430,000 distinct CDR3 sequences, approximately 15% of them singletons. A further study also used this sample, focusing on T cells in Graves' hyperthyroidism and ophthalmopathy.

Sequencing used peripheral blood mononuclear cells (PBMCs), obtained at new diagnosis, from a patient treated with antithyroid drugs. All receptors derive from a woman aged 40-49 years with Graves disease.

As for this clonotype: Since a much larger clone is just one base distant, this may be a read error. The chain couples TRBV7-9 to TRBJ2-3, with D tentatively TRBD2 (6 bases). Germline V CDR1 and CDR2: SEHNR, FQNEAQ (reference sequence). The ends were cut back, 3 bases at V and 10 bases at J, with 20 bases in the middle. This CDR3 region has 15 residues. The CDR3 DNA reads as TGTGCCAGCAGCTTTTTTTCCGGGAGAGGGGATGCGCAGTATTTT. This sequence encodes CASSFFSGRGDAQYF.

This clonotype was counted a few times. The chain carries TRBV9 and TRBJ2-2; 7 bases are shared with TRBD1. CDR3 length: 16 residues. V dropped 0 bases and J dropped 0; count of bases not matched to a gene: 2. Germline CDR1 SGDLS, CDR2 YYNGEE. In DNA, the CDR3 is TGTGCCAGCAGCGTAGGGACAGGCGCGAACACCGGGGAGCTGTTTTTT. Translated, it gives CASSVGTGANTGELFF.

About this clonotype: Possible read error: a much larger clone is one base away. J is TRBJ2-1 and V is TRBV10-3; possible D gene TRBD2, 5 bases. The CDR3 is 14 amino acids. In germline, CDR1 is ENHRY, CDR2 SYGVKD. For the CDR3, the DNA is TGTGCCATCAGTGAGGGGCTAGCAGACAATGAGCAGCTCTTC. Protein: CAISEGLADNEQLF.

The table lists this clonotype with many counts. This chain connects TRBV18 to TRBJ1-3; TRBD1 agrees at 9 bases. The CDR3 runs to 15 residues. The ends lost 6 bases at V and 1 base at J; junction bases unmatched: 4. CDR1 is KGHSH and CDR2 is LQKENI in the germline V gene. The CDR3 spells CASSPGQGSGNTIYF. CDR3 coding DNA: TGTGCCAGCTCTCCGGGACAGGGTTCTGGAAACACCATATATTTT.

The J gene is TRBJ2-7, the V gene TRBV29-1, with D unclear. The CDR3 is 12 residues long. Germline V lookup: CDR1 SQVTM, CDR2 ANQGSEA. Trimming removed 6 bases at V and 0 bases at J, with 9 bases between. CDR3 in DNA: TGCAGCGTATTGGACGACTCCTACGAGCAGTACTTC. Translation gives CSVLDDSYEQYF.

Concerning this clonotype: A junction end diverges from the germline sequence, so it may reflect a read error. V and J are TRBV27 and TRBJ2-1; the D is unclear. The CDR3 runs to 12 residues. Per germline, CDR1 MNHEY and CDR2 SMNVEV (reference sequence). The DNA of the CDR3 is TGTGCCACCAGTGAGAACTACAATGAGCAGTTCTTC. It is translated as CATSENYNEQFF.

This clonotype has at least ten counts. The rearrangement links TRBV6-2 or TRBV6-3 to TRBJ2-1; 11 nucleotides agree with TRBD2. Germline loops: CDR1 MNHEY, CDR2 SVGEGT. This CDR3 is 14 amino acids long. Trimming removed 9 bases from V and 8 bases from J; junction bases left unmatched: 9. CDR3 sequence: CARVAGGSEDEQFF. Here the CDR3 DNA reads TGTGCCAGAGTAGCGGGAGGGTCCGAGGATGAGCAGTTCTTC.

In its sample, this clonotype was seen a few times. V usage is TRBV20-1 and J usage is TRBJ2-1; 12 positions agree with TRBD1. CDR3 length: 14 amino acids. Germline V gene sequence: CDR1 DFQATT, CDR2 SNEGSKA (reference sequence). J gave up 7 bases and V 7 bases, and 8 bases lay outside the gene matches. The CDR3 reads CSVSSGQGANEQFF. The CDR3 DNA follows: TGCAGTGTTTCGTCGGGACAGGGGGCAAATGAGCAGTTCTTC.

The chain recombines TRBV29-1 with TRBJ2-7, with TRBD1 matching 10 bases. The CDR3 runs 16 residues. V was clipped by 3 bases and J by 6 bases; unmatched bases: 14. CDR1 is SQVTM, CDR2 ANQGSEA, per germline. CDR3 region: CSVDHTGTGDYGEQYF. The DNA of the CDR3 is TGCAGCGTTGATCACACCGGGACAGGGGATTATGGCGAGCAGTACTTC.

V usage is TRBV25-1 and J usage is TRBJ1-1; D ambiguous. The CDR3 runs to 16 residues. Trimming cost V 1 base and J 4 bases, with 16 bases left between them. Germline CDR1 MGHDK, CDR2 SYGVNS. In DNA form, the CDR3 reads TGTGCCAGCAGTGAATTGGGCCCGACGGCCTCCACTGAAGCTTTCTTT. The encoded protein is CASSELGPTASTEAFF.